Below are 30 T cell receptor beta chains sequenced from a single sample in a study of T cell changes during pregnancy in multiple sclerosis. Only in-frame clones appear in the TCRdb table, and some are missing; sequencing was by immunoSEQ multiplex PCR. This table holds about 34,000 clones, roughly 90% found once. This material consisted of CD8+ T cells from peripheral blood mononuclear cells, taken in the third trimester of pregnancy. These receptor sequences come from a female donor with multiple sclerosis, enrolled in a pregnancy study.

The chain couples TRBV6-4 to TRBJ2-6; no reliable D call. Per germline, CDR1 MRHNA and CDR2 SNTAGT. The CDR3 totals 15 residues. V was clipped by 4 bases and J by 2 bases, with 9 bases between them. CDR3 sequence: CASSGAGPGANVLTF. CDR3 DNA: TGTGCCAGCAGTGGCGCAGGTCCTGGGGCCAACGTCCTGACTTTC.

This rearrangement joins TRBV11-2 to TRBJ2-7; D uncertain. This CDR3 is built from 13 residues. Germline lookup yields CDR1 SGHAT and CDR2 FQNNGV. Trimming took off 1 base at V and 6 bases at J, with 10 bases between the two ends. CDR3 in amino acids: CASSLVKMSEQYF. CDR3 nucleotide sequence: TGTGCCAGCAGCTTAGTAAAAATGAGCGAGCAGTACTTC. Full variable domain (rest looked up from reference TRBV11-2 and TRBJ2-7): EAGVAQSPRYKIIEKRQSVAFWCNPISGHATLYWYQQILGQGPKLLIQFQNNGVVDDSQLPKDRFSAERLKGVDSTLKIQPAKLEDSAVYLCASSLVKMSEQYFGPGTRLTVT.

This clone was counted a single time. V usage is TRBV19 and J usage is TRBJ1-2, with D tentatively TRBD1 (5 bases). With 4 bases removed from V and 12 bases from J, the gap between germline ends came to 15 bases. Germline lookup yields CDR1 LNHDA and CDR2 SQIVND (reference sequence). The CDR3 totals 12 residues. The CDR3 region has the DNA TGTGCCAGTAGTACCGGACCCGGACACGACACCTTC. As protein: CASSTGPGHDTF.

The chain couples TRBV9 to TRBJ2-4; tentative D call: TRBD1 (6 bases). V shed 6 bases and J shed 3 bases, with 10 bases lying between them. CDR3 size: 13 residues. Germline values: CDR1 SGDLS, CDR2 YYNGEE. CDR3 residues: CASIGQFKNIQYF. Here the CDR3 DNA reads TGTGCCAGCATCGGACAGTTCAAAAACATTCAGTACTTC.

The chain combines TRBV23-1 with TRBJ2-7, with TRBD1 matching over 7 bases. TRBV23-1 is flagged as an ORF with uncertain function. The CDR3 totals 16 residues. V shed 4 bases and J 7 bases; nucleotides not matched to a gene: 16. DNA for the CDR3: TGCGCCAGCAGTCTGGTTGGACAGGTCCCCGTGTGGGAGCAGTACTTC. Its translation: CASSLVGQVPVWEQYF.

The V call is TRBV7-9, the J call TRBJ1-2; D perhaps matches TRBD1 (5 bases). CDR1 is SEHNR, CDR2 FQNEAQ, per germline (reference sequence). There are 14 residues in the CDR3. The V end was cut by 4 bases, the J end by 6 bases, with 15 bases between. The CDR3 loop is CASSSPGGSDGYTF. In DNA, the CDR3 is TGTGCCAGCAGCTCCCCGGGGGGGTCGGATGGCTACACCTTC.

A single count supports this clone. The J gene is TRBJ1-4, the V gene TRBV18; 9 bases are shared with TRBD1. The CDR3 has 17 residues. V shed 3 bases and J 0 bases; nucleotides not matched to a gene: 5. The V gene's germline CDR1 is KGHSH and CDR2 LQKENI. The CDR3 bases are TGTGCCAGCTCACCCCGGGACAGGGATGCAACTAATGAAAAACTGTTTTTT. Translating gives CASSPRDRDATNEKLFF.

The genes are TRBV7-8 and TRBJ2-5, with 12 nucleotides matching TRBD1. Germline CDR1 SGHVS, CDR2 FQNEAQ. The CDR3 length is 16 residues. V was clipped by 4 bases and J by 5 bases; unmatched bases: 8. CDR3 coding DNA: TGTGCCAGCAGCTCCGGGACAGGGGGCGTTTTTGAGACCCAGTACTTC. Translating gives CASSSGTGGVFETQYF.

CDR3 in DNA: TGTGCCAGCAGCACACCCCGGGGGTCGAACACTGAAGCTTTCTTT. Encoded protein: CASSTPRGSNTEAFF. The J gene is TRBJ1-1, the V gene TRBV7-2; a weak D match, TRBD1 (5 bases). Trimming shortened V by 5 bases and J by 1 base, and 14 bases separated the two germline ends. The CDR3 totals 15 residues. Per germline, CDR1 SGHTA and CDR2 FQGNSA.

V and J are TRBV7-9 and TRBJ1-5; the D is unclear. V lost 5 bases and J lost 0, with 5 bases in between. The CDR3 consists of 13 residues. Germline V gene sequence: CDR1 SEHNR, CDR2 FQNEAQ (reference sequence). CDR3 DNA: TGTGCCAGCAGCCCGGGTAGCAATCAGCCCCAGCATTTT. Its protein is CASSPGSNQPQHF.

There are a few counts of this clone. The J gene is TRBJ2-7, the V gene TRBV4-1, with 9 bases matching TRBD2. In germline, CDR1 is MGHRA, CDR2 YSYEKL. J gave up 0 bases and V 4 bases, and 13 bases lay outside the gene matches. The CDR3 is 18 residues long. The DNA of the CDR3 is TGCGCCAGCAGCCCCCTCCCTACAGCGGGGGGATCCTCCTACGAGCAGTACTTC. It translates to CASSPLPTAGGSSYEQYF.

The CDR3 here is CASSPQGSYNEQFF. Written as DNA, the CDR3 is TGTGCCAGCAGTCCCCAGGGTTCCTACAATGAGCAGTTCTTC. The rearrangement links TRBV7-9 to TRBJ2-1; perhaps TRBD1 as D (5 bases). V shed 6 bases and J shed 1 base, with 10 bases lying between them. CDR3 length: 14 residues. CDR1 SEHNR and CDR2 FQNEAQ come from the germline V gene (reference sequence).

Only one count was recorded for this clone. The chain joins TRBV15 to TRBJ1-5, with a possible D match to TRBD1 (5 bases). The germline CDR1 and CDR2 sequences are LNHNV and YYDKDF (reference sequence). With 2 bases removed from V and 1 base from J, the gap between germline ends came to 9 bases. The CDR3 sequence is 15 residues long. The CDR3 here is CATSRSQGSNQPQHF. DNA of the CDR3: TGTGCCACCAGCAGATCCCAGGGAAGCAATCAGCCCCAGCATTTT.

This chain joins TRBV5-8 and TRBJ2-2; D might be TRBD1 (5 bases). V was clipped by 0 bases and J by 6 bases, with 12 bases between them. The CDR3 is 15 residues long. Germline assignment: CDR1 SGHTS and CDR2 YDEGEE. This chain's CDR3 is CASSLEVGQAGELFF. The CDR3 DNA sequence: TGTGCCAGCAGCTTGGAGGTGGGGCAAGCCGGGGAGCTGTTTTTT.

The rearrangement joins TRBV6-5 to TRBJ2-2; D not certain. There are 13 residues in the CDR3. V was trimmed by 2 bases and J by 7 bases, leaving 8 bases between them. Germline CDR1 MNHEY, CDR2 SVGAGI. The CDR3 bases are TGTGCCAGCAGTTACGAGAAAGTCGGGGAGCTGTTTTTT. Translated: CASSYEKVGELFF.

The rearrangement joins TRBV7-3 to TRBJ1-1; the match to TRBD1 covers 9 bases. This CDR3 is 15 amino acids long. After removal of 5 bases from V and 1 base from J, the junction contained 5 bases not matched to a gene. The germline gives CDR1 SGHTA, CDR2 FQGTGA. In DNA, the CDR3 is TGTGCCAGCAGCATATCGGGACAGGGGAACACTGAAGCTTTCTTT. Translating it yields CASSISGQGNTEAFF.

The chain uses TRBV4-3 and TRBJ2-6, with D perhaps TRBD2 (7 bases). The CDR3 is made up of 18 amino acids. The V end was cut by 1 base, the J end by 1 base, with 14 bases between. The germline V gene encodes CDR1 LGHNA and CDR2 YSLEER. The CDR3 coding sequence is TGCGCCAGCAGCCAAGGGGAGGGGGGGATTTCTGGGGCCAACGTCCTGACTTTC. This codes for CASSQGEGGISGANVLTF.

This rearrangement joins TRBV7-2 to TRBJ2-3; the match to TRBD2 covers 12 bases. The trim removed 1 base at V and 9 bases at J, leaving 5 bases unmatched. Germline V gives CDR1 SGHTA, CDR2 FQGNSA. The CDR3 totals 15 residues. DNA of the CDR3: TGTGCCAGCAGCTTAGTGGCTAGCGGGGGGGAGACGCAGTATTTT. Translation: CASSLVASGGETQYF.

The CDR3 loop is CATSASGTQEKLFF. CDR3 bases: TGTGCCACCAGCGCATCCGGGACACAAGAAAAACTGTTTTTT. The V gene is TRBV15, the J gene TRBJ1-4; D might be TRBD1 (6 bases). Germline V gene data show CDR1 as LNHNV and CDR2 as YYDKDF (reference sequence). The CDR3 has 14 residues. V lost 5 bases to trimming and J lost 8 bases, with 15 bases between them.

This clone was seen only a few times. The chain carries TRBV6-4 and TRBJ1-2; D gene ambiguous. V lost 4 bases and J lost 3, with 9 bases in between. This CDR3 has 13 residues. Germline CDR1 is MRHNA and CDR2 is SNTAGT. In DNA form, the CDR3 reads TGTGCCAGCAGTGCGACCGGAGACTATGGCTACACCTTC. This encodes CASSATGDYGYTF.

V is TRBV7-9 and J is TRBJ1-5; D is possibly TRBD1 (6 bases). Per the germline V gene, CDR1 is SEHNR and CDR2 is FQNEAQ (reference sequence). V was trimmed by 3 bases and J by 4 bases, leaving 10 bases between them. This CDR3 comprises 14 residues. As DNA, the CDR3 is TGTGCCAGCAGCTTCCCCGGACAGAATCAGCCCCAGCATTTT. Translation gives CASSFPGQNQPQHF.

The rearrangement links TRBV7-9 to TRBJ2-5; 7 bases agree with TRBD2. Germline V gene sequence: CDR1 SEHNR, CDR2 FQNEAQ (reference sequence). The CDR3 consists of 16 residues. Unmatched junction bases numbered 9, after V lost 5 bases and J lost 0 bases. The DNA of the CDR3 is TGTGCCAGCAGCCGCCGGGAGGCAGGTCACCAAGAGACCCAGTACTTC. It yields the protein CASSRREAGHQETQYF.

The chain couples TRBV5-1 to TRBJ2-3, with 9 positions matching TRBD2. The CDR3 extends over 15 amino acids. The V and J ends lost 2 bases and 0 bases, in that order; junction bases with no gene match: 1. Germline V gene lookup returns CDR1 SGHRS and CDR2 YFSETQ. The CDR3 loop reads CASSLAGGSTDTQYF. Written as DNA, the CDR3 is TGCGCCAGCAGCTTAGCGGGGGGTAGCACAGATACGCAGTATTTT.

V is TRBV6-1 and J is TRBJ2-3, with 12 bases fitting TRBD2. CDR3 length: 16 amino acids. The V gene's germline CDR1 is MNHNS and CDR2 SASEGT. J was trimmed by 6 bases and V by 4 bases; bases with no gene match: 8. CDR3 coding DNA: TGTGCCAGCAGTGGTACTAGCGGGGGGATTTTGGATACGCAGTATTTT. It codes for CASSGTSGGILDTQYF.

This clone has a single count. This chain uses TRBV6-1 with TRBJ2-2; D gene uncertain. CDR3 size: 10 residues. Between the trimmed V and J ends, which lost 11 bases and 7 bases, there was a span of 8 bases. The germline V gene has CDR1 MNHNS and CDR2 SASEGT. CDR3 bases: TGTGCCGCGAACGGCGGGGAGCTGTTTTTT. Translation: CAANGGELFF.

This clone was recorded once. The chain carries TRBV11-2 and TRBJ2-3, with unresolved D. The CDR3 runs 14 residues. V was trimmed by 4 bases and J by 0 bases, leaving 8 bases between them. Germline V CDR1 and CDR2: SGHAT, FQNNGV. The DNA for the CDR3 is TGTGCCAGCAGCTCAATTCGGAGCACAGATACGCAGTATTTT. It encodes CASSSIRSTDTQYF.

The V call is TRBV5-1, the J call TRBJ2-3; 12 bases fit TRBD2. The ends lost 3 bases at V and 1 base at J; junction bases unmatched: 6. Germline-derived CDR1 and CDR2 are SGHRS and YFSETQ. The CDR3 loop spans 17 amino acids. CDR3 residues: CASSSGRLAGGTDTQYF. As DNA, the CDR3 is TGCGCCAGCAGCTCGGGCCGACTAGCGGGGGGCACAGATACGCAGTATTTT.

The chain combines TRBV9 with TRBJ1-3; D is unclear. Germline V gene lookup returns CDR1 SGDLS and CDR2 YYNGEE. V lost 4 bases, J lost 7 bases, and 18 bases lay in between. CDR3 size: 15 residues. The CDR3: CASSKDGEPSNTIYF. In nucleotides, the CDR3 is TGTGCCAGCAGCAAGGACGGGGAACCCTCCAACACCATATATTTT.

This chain uses TRBV4-3 with TRBJ1-2; TRBD1 might be the D (5 bases). Germline lookup yields CDR1 LGHNA and CDR2 YSLEER. Trimming took off 0 bases at V and 5 bases at J, with 16 bases between the two ends. The CDR3 is 16 residues long. DNA of the CDR3: TGCGCCAGCAGCCAAGACGGGGGGGTCGGGGGTTATGGCTACACCTTC. This gives the protein CASSQDGGVGGYGYTF.

CDR3 region: CASSLVTGGGSYEQYF. DNA for the CDR3: TGTGCCAGCAGCTTGGTGACGGGGGGCGGCTCCTACGAGCAGTACTTC. This rearrangement joins TRBV5-4 to TRBJ2-7; possibly TRBD2 for D (7 bases). Germline V lookup: CDR1 SGHNT, CDR2 YYREEE (reference sequence). The CDR3 length is 16 residues. Between the trimmed V and J ends, which lost 0 bases and 0 bases, there was a span of 13 bases.